This T cell receptor (beta chain) was recorded in a study of technical replicates of blood from a few donors (dated by TCRdb to between 2016 and 2019). Here V drops 1 base and J drops 7 bases, and the junction holds 5 bases not matched to any gene. Reading the germline V gene gives CDR1 SGHTA and CDR2 FQGNSA. From the cysteine through the phenylalanine, the CDR3 covers 15 amino acids. The sequence is cut down to CDR3 DNA, 45 bases in frame from base 1. Library preparation employed the immunoSEQ multiplex PCR assay. TCRdb retrieved this table from immuneACCESS and kept in-frame rearrangements only. Not all clones are present; in checked studies, unresolved V genes account for under half, and no reason is known for the remainder. The sample yields approximately 82,000 clones; about 90% were counted once. Of the sample, 0.3% to 0.45% falls within the top ten clones. Details on this clone: It has no known antigen specificity. Nothing much larger sits one base from this clone, and base qualities are not available.

The clonotype originates from a human donor in good health. Some clones in this sample may be carry-over from other donors' samples. The sequence links TRBV7-2 to TRBJ2-7; a stretch of 12 junction bases matches TRBD2. Material for sequencing was T cells isolated from PBMCs. The nucleotides are TGTGCCAGCAGCTTAGGACTAGCGGGAGTAGAAGAGCAGTACTTC. It translates to CASSLGLAGVEEQYF.